A selection of T cell receptor beta chains follows, all from one sample in a study of tissue T cells after allogeneic stem cell transplantation. Assay used: immunoSEQ multiplex PCR; TCRdb lists only in-frame clones, some missing. The sample holds several thousand clones; 78% are singletons and the top ten take roughly 14%. The source material was skin, sampled at autopsy. The receptors originated from a male patient older than 55 with steroid-refractory graft-versus-host disease after an allogeneic stem cell transplant. Some of the T cells might come from the graft donor. Each CDR3 is given with its conserved first and last residue. The order of the fields is V gene, J gene, D gene, clone size, CDR3 DNA, CDR3 protein. The D gene is left open where the match is weak. Size is stated for part of the rows, as once, few or many counts, or as a class when the clone is expanded.

>TRBV11-1|TRBJ2-1|NA|NA
TGTGCCAGCAGCCCCCGGGGGCAGTCGGGGCAGTTCTTC
CASSPRGQSGQFF
>TRBV4-1|TRBJ1-6|NA|few
TGCGCCAGCAGACTAGGGAGCCAGGGTGCCTCTTATAATTCACCCCTCCACTTT
CASRLGSQGASYNSPLHF
>TRBV6-2/TRBV6-3|TRBJ1-2|NA|NA
TGTGCCAGCACCCCCTTGGGAGGGAAGGCGGTCTATGGCTACACCTTC
CASTPLGGKAVYGYTF
>TRBV4-3|TRBJ2-2|NA|NA
TGCGCCAGCAGCCAGGGCACCTGGGCCGGGGAGCTGTTTTTT
CASSQGTWAGELFF
>TRBV5-5|TRBJ2-6|NA|NA
TGTGCCAGCAGCTTTGGAGTCGGGGCCAACGTCCTGACTTTC
CASSFGVGANVLTF
>TRBV10-2|TRBJ2-7|NA|NA
TGCGCCAGTACTGGGGGGGGACAATTCTACGAGCAGTACTTC
CASTGGGQFYEQYF
>TRBV11-2|TRBJ1-1|NA|NA
TGTGCCAGCAGCCCGGGACGGGGGAACACTGAAGCTTTCTTT
CASSPGRGNTEAFF
>TRBV27|TRBJ2-5|TRBD2|NA
TGTGCCAGCCGATTGGGCCCACCAGAAGGCGGGGGTTATATCGGATCCCCCGCGGAGACCCAGTACTTC
CASRLGPPEGGGYIGSPAETQYF
>TRBV6-5|TRBJ2-7|NA|NA
TGTGCCAGCGCGGGGTCGAACCACGAGCAGTACTTC
CASAGSNHEQYF
>TRBV12-3/TRBV12-4|TRBJ1-2|NA|NA
TGTGCCAGCACCCCGCCAGATGGCTACACCTTC
CASTPPDGYTF
>TRBV27|TRBJ1-5|NA|NA
TGTGCCAGCAGTCTCCTGGGGGTAAGCAATCAGCCCCAGCATTTT
CASSLLGVSNQPQHF
>TRBV9|TRBJ2-5|NA|few
TGTGCCAGCAGCGTAGGGACAGACGCTTGGTACCAAGAGACCCAGTACTTC
CASSVGTDAWYQETQYF
>TRBV7-9|TRBJ2-1|NA|NA
TGTGCCAGCAGCTTAACGCCAGCCAACAATGAGCAGTTCTTC
CASSLTPANNEQFF
>TRBV28|TRBJ2-1|TRBD2|NA
TGTGCCAGCAGTTTACCTTCCAGACTAGCGGGGGGGAACGATGAGCAGTTCTTC
CASSLPSRLAGGNDEQFF
>TRBV7-2|TRBJ1-2|NA|NA
TGTGCCAGCAGCTTAGGGCCGGATTTTAACTATGGCTACACCTTC
CASSLGPDFNYGYTF
>TRBV5-4|TRBJ1-4|NA|NA
TGTGCCAGCAGCCCCAGGACGGGGATTAATGAAAAACTGTTTTTT
CASSPRTGINEKLFF
>TRBV6-1|TRBJ2-5|TRBD1|NA
TGTGCCAGCAGTGAAGGGACAGGGGGCGCAGAGACCCAGTACTTC
CASSEGTGGAETQYF
>TRBV30|TRBJ2-1|TRBD2|NA
TGTGCCTGGAGTGTACGGGCGGGACTAGGATACAATGAGCAGTTCTTC
CAWSVRAGLGYNEQFF
>TRBV4-1|TRBJ2-1|TRBD2|NA
TGCGCCAGCAGCCAATCCCCTACGCGGGGGGACAATGAGCAGTTCTTC
CASSQSPTRGDNEQFF
>TRBV6-6|TRBJ1-1|NA|NA
TGTGCCAGCAGGGAAGGGGTTGGAGCTTTCTTT
CASREGVGAFF
>TRBV19|TRBJ1-5|TRBD1|few
TGTGCCAGTAGGGTAGGACAGGGTGATCAGCCCCAGCATTTT
CASRVGQGDQPQHF
>TRBV7-9|TRBJ2-4|NA|NA
TGTGCCAGCAGCCCACCTTTTAAGGAGGGAAACATTCAGTACTTC
CASSPPFKEGNIQYF
>TRBV19|TRBJ1-1|TRBD1|NA
TGTGCCAGTAGGACAATTTTGGCAGGGGGAAACCATGAAGCTTTCTTT
CASRTILAGGNHEAFF
>TRBV5-1|TRBJ2-7|NA|NA
TGCGCCAGCAGTTCCGGGACGGACTACGAGCAGTACTTC
CASSSGTDYEQYF
>TRBV10-1|TRBJ1-6|TRBD1|once
TGCGCCAGCAGAGACAGGGAGTACTATAATTCACCCCTCCACTTT
CASRDREYYNSPLHF
>TRBV30|TRBJ1-1|NA|NA
TGTGCCTGGAGTGTTCCCACTGAAGCTTTCTTT
CAWSVPTEAFF
>TRBV19|TRBJ1-4|NA|NA
TGTGCCAGTAGTACGGGGGAAACAGGGTCTAATGAAAAACTGTTTTTT
CASSTGETGSNEKLFF
>TRBV4-3|TRBJ2-7|TRBD1|NA
TGCGCCAGCAGCCAAGACAGGGGGACCTACGAGCAGTACTTC
CASSQDRGTYEQYF
>TRBV5-6|TRBJ1-1|NA|NA
TGTGCCAGCAGCCCCATTGAGGCCACTGAAGCTTTCTTT
CASSPIEATEAFF
>TRBV9|TRBJ1-1|NA|NA
TGTGCCAGCAGCCTATCATGGGGGCCTGGAGTGAACACTGAAGCTTTCTTT
CASSLSWGPGVNTEAFF
>TRBV19|TRBJ1-5|NA|NA
TGTGCCAGCATAAGATACGGGGGTAGCAATCAGCCCCAGCATTTT
CASIRYGGSNQPQHF
>TRBV2|TRBJ2-7|TRBD1|NA
TGTGCCAGCAGTGAACCCTGGCAGGGGGCTTTTACCGAGCAGTACTTC
CASSEPWQGAFTEQYF
>TRBV30|TRBJ1-4|NA|NA
TGTGCCTGGAGACCGGGACTAGCAACTAATGAAAAACTGTTTTTT
CAWRPGLATNEKLFF
>TRBV4-2|TRBJ2-1|NA|NA
TGTGCCAGCAGCCAAGACCTTACAGGAGGACCCTACAATGAGCAGTTCTTC
CASSQDLTGGPYNEQFF
>TRBV25-1|TRBJ2-7|NA|NA
TGTGCCAGCAGGATAGGGGGATCCTACGAGCAGTACTTC
CASRIGGSYEQYF
>TRBV28|TRBJ2-1|NA|once
TGTGCCAGCAGTTTAGGAGGGACAAGCTCCTACAATGAGCAGTTCTTC
CASSLGGTSSYNEQFF
>TRBV11-3|TRBJ1-1|NA|NA
TGTGCCAGCAGCCTGGAAGGGTCGGCTGAAGCTTTCTTT
CASSLEGSAEAFF
>TRBV5-1|TRBJ1-6|NA|NA
TGCGCCAGCAGTCTTGGGGGAAGCTCCTATAATTCACCCCTCCACTTT
CASSLGGSSYNSPLHF
>TRBV5-6|TRBJ1-1|NA|medium-sized
TGTGCCAGCAGCTTGGCCGGAGGTCTCGGACAGAGTTACACTGAAGCTTTCTTT
CASSLAGGLGQSYTEAFF
>TRBV7-6|TRBJ1-1|TRBD1|NA
TGTGCCAGCAGCCTCCGGACAGGGGGGTACGCTGAAGCTTTCTTT
CASSLRTGGYAEAFF
>TRBV10-3|TRBJ2-7|NA|NA
TGTGCCATCAGTGGACGGTCCTACGAGCAGTACTTC
CAISGRSYEQYF
>TRBV5-1|TRBJ2-7|NA|NA
TGCGCCAGCAGCTTGGGGGGCTACGAGCAGTACTTC
CASSLGGYEQYF
>TRBV27|TRBJ2-5|TRBD2|NA
TGTGCCAGCAGTTTACGGGGCGGGGGGGACAAGACCCAGTACTTC
CASSLRGGGDKTQYF
>TRBV29-1|TRBJ1-2|TRBD1|once
TGCAGCGTTCCCGGACAGGGAATGGGGAACTATGGCTACACCTTC
CSVPGQGMGNYGYTF
>TRBV7-2|TRBJ2-3|TRBD1|NA
TGTGCCAGCAGCTTAGCCCCTCCGCCAGGGACAGCAGAACTTAGCACAGATACGCAGTATTTT
CASSLAPPPGTAELSTDTQYF
>TRBV27|TRBJ2-3|TRBD2|NA
TGTGCCAGCAGGAAGCTAGCGGGGGGGGATACGCAGTATTTT
CASRKLAGGDTQYF
>TRBV19|TRBJ1-6|TRBD1|NA
TGTGCCAGTAGCTCCGGACAGGCTTATAATTCACCCCTCCACTTT
CASSSGQAYNSPLHF
>TRBV5-1|TRBJ2-1|NA|NA
TGCGCCAGCAGCGTCGGGACACAGAATGAGCAGTTCTTC
CASSVGTQNEQFF
>TRBV29-1|TRBJ1-2|NA|NA
TGCAGCGTTGAAGATCCCAACAGGGTCGATGGCTACACCTTC
CSVEDPNRVDGYTF
>TRBV19|TRBJ1-1|NA|few
TGTGCCAGTTCGGACAGACCGAACACTGAAGCTTTCTTT
CASSDRPNTEAFF
>TRBV28|TRBJ1-6|NA|once
TGTGCCAGCAGTCTGTGGGATAAAACACCCCTCCACTTT
CASSLWDKTPLHF
>TRBV19|TRBJ1-5|NA|NA
TGTGCCAGTAGTATATTTGAGGGTTCTCCTCAGCCCCAGCATTTT
CASSIFEGSPQPQHF
>TRBV6-2/TRBV6-3|TRBJ2-5|NA|once
TGTGCCAGCAGTTACGGCCGGGGGCATAACCAAGAGACCCAGTACTTC
CASSYGRGHNQETQYF
>TRBV5-6|TRBJ1-2|NA|medium-sized
TGTGCCAGCAGGGACAGCAATAACTATGGCTACACCTTC
CASRDSNNYGYTF